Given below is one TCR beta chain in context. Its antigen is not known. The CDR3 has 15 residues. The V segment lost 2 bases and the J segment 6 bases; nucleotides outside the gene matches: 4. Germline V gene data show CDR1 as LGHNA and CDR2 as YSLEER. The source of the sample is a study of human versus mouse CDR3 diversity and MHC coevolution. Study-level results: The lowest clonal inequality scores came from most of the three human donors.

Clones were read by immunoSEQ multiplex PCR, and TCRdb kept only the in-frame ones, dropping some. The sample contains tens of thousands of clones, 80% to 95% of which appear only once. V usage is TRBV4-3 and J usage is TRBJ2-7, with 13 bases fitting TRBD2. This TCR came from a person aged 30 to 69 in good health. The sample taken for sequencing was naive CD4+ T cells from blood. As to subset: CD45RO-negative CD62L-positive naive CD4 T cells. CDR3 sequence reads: CASSQRLAGGSEQYF. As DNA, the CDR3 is TGCGCCAGCAGCCAAAGACTAGCGGGAGGATCCGAGCAGTACTTC.